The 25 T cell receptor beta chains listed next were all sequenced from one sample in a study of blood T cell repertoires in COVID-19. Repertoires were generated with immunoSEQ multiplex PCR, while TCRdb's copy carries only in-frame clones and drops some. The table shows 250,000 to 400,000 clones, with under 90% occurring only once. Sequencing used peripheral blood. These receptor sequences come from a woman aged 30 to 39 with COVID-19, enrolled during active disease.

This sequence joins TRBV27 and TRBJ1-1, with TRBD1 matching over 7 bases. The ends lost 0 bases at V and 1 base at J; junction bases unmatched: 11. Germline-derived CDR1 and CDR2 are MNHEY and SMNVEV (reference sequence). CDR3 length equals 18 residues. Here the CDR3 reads CASSLSDFFRGENTEAFF. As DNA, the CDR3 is TGTGCCAGCAGTTTATCCGATTTTTTCAGGGGGGAGAACACTGAAGCTTTCTTT.

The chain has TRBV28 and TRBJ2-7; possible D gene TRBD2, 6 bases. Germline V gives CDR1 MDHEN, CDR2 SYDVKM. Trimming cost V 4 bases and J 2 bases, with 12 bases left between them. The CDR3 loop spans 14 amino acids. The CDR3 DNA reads TGTGCCAGCAGTTCTCCGGGAGCCCCCTACGAGCAGTACTTC. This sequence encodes CASSSPGAPYEQYF.

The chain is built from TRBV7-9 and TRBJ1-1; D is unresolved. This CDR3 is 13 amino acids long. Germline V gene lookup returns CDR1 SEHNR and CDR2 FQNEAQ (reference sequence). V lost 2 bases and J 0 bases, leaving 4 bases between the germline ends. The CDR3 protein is CASSLSMNTEAFF. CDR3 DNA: TGTGCCAGCAGCTTAAGCATGAACACTGAAGCTTTCTTT.

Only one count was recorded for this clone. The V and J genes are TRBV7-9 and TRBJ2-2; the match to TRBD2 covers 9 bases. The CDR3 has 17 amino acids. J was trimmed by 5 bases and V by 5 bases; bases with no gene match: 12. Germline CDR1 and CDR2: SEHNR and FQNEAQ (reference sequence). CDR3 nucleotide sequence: TGTGCCAGCAGCCCCATGGCGGGAGGGCCGGGAACCGGGGAGCTGTTTTTT. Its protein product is CASSPMAGGPGTGELFF.

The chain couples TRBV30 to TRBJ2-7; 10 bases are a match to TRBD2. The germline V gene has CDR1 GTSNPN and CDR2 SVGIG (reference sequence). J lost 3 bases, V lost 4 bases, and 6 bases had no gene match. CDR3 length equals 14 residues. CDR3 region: CAWNSGRAVYEQYF. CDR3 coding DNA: TGTGCCTGGAACAGCGGGAGGGCCGTCTACGAGCAGTACTTC.

The CDR3 bases are TGTGCCACCGAGATAGACAGAAACACCGGGGAGCTGTTTTTT. Protein sequence: CATEIDRNTGELFF. The rearrangement joins TRBV19 to TRBJ2-2; tentative D call: TRBD1 (5 bases). The ends were cut back, 10 bases at V and 2 bases at J, with 14 bases in the middle. The CDR3 contains 14 residues. Per the germline V gene, CDR1 is LNHDA and CDR2 is SQIVND (reference sequence).

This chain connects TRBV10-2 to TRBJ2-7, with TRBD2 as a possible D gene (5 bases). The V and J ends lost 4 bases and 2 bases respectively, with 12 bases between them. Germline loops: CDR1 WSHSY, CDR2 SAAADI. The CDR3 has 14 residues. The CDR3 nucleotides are TGCGCCAGCAGTGCCTCTGGGAGTGCCTACGAGCAGTACTTC. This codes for CASSASGSAYEQYF.

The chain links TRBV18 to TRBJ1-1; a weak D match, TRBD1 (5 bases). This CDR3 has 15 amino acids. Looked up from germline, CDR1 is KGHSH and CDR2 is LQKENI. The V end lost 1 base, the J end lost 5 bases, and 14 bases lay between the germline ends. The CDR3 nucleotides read TGTGCCAGCTCACCACGAGAGGAAAGGGGAACTGAAGCTTTCTTT. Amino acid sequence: CASSPREERGTEAFF.

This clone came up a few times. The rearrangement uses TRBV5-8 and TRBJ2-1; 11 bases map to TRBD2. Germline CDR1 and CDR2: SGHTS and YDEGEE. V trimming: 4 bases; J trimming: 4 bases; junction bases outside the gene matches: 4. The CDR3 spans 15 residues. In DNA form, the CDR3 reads TGTGCCAGCAGCGCGGGACTAGCGGATTACAATGAGCAGTTCTTC. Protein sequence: CASSAGLADYNEQFF.

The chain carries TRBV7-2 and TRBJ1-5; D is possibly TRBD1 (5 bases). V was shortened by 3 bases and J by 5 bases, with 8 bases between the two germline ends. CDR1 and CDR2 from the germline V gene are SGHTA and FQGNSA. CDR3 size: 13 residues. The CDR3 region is CASSLGTYQPQHF. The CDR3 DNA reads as TGTGCCAGCAGCTTGGGGACTTATCAGCCCCAGCATTTT.

CDR3 in DNA: TGTGCCATCAGTGCCACCGGGACAGGGTCTGAAGGAAACACCATATATTTT. Translation gives CAISATGTGSEGNTIYF. J is TRBJ1-3 and V is TRBV10-3; TRBD1 matches 9 bases. Trimming at V came to 4 bases and at J to 4 bases, leaving 11 bases not matched to a gene. From germline, CDR1 is ENHRY and CDR2 SYGVKD. The CDR3 has 17 residues.

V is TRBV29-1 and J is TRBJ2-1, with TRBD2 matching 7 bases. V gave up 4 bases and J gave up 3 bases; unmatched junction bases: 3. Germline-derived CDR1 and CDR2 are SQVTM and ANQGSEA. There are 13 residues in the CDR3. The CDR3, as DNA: TGCAGCGTTGTAGCGGGTGACTACAATGAGCAGTTCTTC. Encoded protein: CSVVAGDYNEQFF.

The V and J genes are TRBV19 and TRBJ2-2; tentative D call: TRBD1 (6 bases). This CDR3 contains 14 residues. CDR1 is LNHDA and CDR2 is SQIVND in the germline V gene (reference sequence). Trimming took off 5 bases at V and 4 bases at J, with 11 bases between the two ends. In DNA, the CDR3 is TGTGCCAGTAGTCGGCAGGGGATCACCGGGGAGCTGTTTTTT. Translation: CASSRQGITGELFF.

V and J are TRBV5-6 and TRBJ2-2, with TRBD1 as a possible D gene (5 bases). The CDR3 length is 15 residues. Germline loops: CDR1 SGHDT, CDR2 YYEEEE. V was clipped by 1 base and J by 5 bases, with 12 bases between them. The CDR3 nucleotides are TGTGCCAGCAGCTTGAGTGACAGTTCTACCGGGGAGCTGTTTTTT. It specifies CASSLSDSSTGELFF.

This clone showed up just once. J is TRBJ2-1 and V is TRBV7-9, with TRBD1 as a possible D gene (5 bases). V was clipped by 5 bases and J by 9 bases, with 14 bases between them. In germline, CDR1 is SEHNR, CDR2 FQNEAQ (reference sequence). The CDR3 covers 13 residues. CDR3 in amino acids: CASSLTGRPEQFF. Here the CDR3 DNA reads TGTGCCAGCAGCCTCACAGGACGCCCTGAGCAGTTCTTC.

The CDR3 is CASSLIGGQKNQPQHF. CDR3 DNA sequence: TGTGCCAGCAGCTTAATAGGGGGACAGAAAAATCAGCCCCAGCATTTT. This rearrangement joins TRBV7-2 to TRBJ1-5, with 7 bases that match TRBD1. The CDR3 is made up of 16 amino acids. Losses at the gene ends were 2 bases for V and 4 bases for J; bases not matched to a gene: 8. Germline V CDR1 and CDR2: SGHTA, FQGNSA.

The CDR3, as DNA: TGTGCCAGCAGCCAGGGACTAGCGGGAGCGGGGGCAGATACGCAGTATTTT. This sequence encodes CASSQGLAGAGADTQYF. The chain has TRBV3-1 (or the pseudogene TRBV3-2) and TRBJ2-3, with 14 bases identical to TRBD2. Trimming cost V 3 bases and J 4 bases; bases outside gene matches: 6. The CDR3 runs 17 residues. Germline V gene sequence: CDR1 LGHDT, CDR2 YNNKEL (reference sequence).

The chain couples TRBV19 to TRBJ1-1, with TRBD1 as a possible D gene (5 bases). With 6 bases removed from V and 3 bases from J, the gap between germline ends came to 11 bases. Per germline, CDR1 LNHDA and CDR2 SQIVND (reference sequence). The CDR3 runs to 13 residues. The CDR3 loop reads CASSHGGDTEAFF. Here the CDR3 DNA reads TGTGCCAGTAGCCATGGGGGGGACACTGAAGCTTTCTTT.

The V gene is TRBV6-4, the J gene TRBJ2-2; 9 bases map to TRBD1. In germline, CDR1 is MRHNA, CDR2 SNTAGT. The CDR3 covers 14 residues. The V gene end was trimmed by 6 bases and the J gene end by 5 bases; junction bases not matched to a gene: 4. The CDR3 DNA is TGTGCCAGCAGGGGACAGGGTCCAACCGGGGAGCTGTTTTTT. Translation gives CASRGQGPTGELFF.

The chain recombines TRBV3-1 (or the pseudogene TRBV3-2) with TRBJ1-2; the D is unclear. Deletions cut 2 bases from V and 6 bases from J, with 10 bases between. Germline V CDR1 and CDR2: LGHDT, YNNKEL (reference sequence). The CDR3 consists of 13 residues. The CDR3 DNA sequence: TGTGCCAGCAGCCAACGCCGGGGTGATGGCTACACCTTC. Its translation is CASSQRRGDGYTF.

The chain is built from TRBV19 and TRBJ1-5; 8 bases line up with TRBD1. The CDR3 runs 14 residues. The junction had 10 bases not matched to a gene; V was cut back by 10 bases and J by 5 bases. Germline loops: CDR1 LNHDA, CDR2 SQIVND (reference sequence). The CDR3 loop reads CATVDRAGYQPQHF. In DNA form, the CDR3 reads TGTGCCACCGTGGACAGGGCGGGTTATCAGCCCCAGCATTTT.

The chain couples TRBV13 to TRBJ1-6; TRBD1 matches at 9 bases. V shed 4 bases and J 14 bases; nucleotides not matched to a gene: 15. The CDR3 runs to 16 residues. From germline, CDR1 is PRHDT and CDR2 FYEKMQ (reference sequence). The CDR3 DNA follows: TGTGCCAGCAGCTCAAACACCGGGACAGGGTTTTCTGCCCTCCACTTT. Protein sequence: CASSSNTGTGFSALHF.

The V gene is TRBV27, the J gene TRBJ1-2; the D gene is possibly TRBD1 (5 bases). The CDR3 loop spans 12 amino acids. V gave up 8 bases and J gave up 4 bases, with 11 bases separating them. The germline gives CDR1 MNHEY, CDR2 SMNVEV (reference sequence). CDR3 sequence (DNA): TGTGCCAGCTATGACAGACTCTATGGCTACACCTTC. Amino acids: CASYDRLYGYTF.

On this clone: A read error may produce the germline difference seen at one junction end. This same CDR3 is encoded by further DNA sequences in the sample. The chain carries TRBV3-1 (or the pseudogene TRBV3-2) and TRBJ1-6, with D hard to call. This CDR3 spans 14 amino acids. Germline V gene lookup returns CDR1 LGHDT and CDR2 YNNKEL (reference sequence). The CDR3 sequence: CASSQFLGDSPLHF. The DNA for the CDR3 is TGCGCCAGCAGCCAATTTCTGGGAGACTCACCCCTCCACTTT.

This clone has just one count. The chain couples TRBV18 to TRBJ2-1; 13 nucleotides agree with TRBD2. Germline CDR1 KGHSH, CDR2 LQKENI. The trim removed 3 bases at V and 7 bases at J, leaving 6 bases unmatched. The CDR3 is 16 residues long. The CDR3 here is CASSPRTSGRGNEQFF. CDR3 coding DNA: TGTGCCAGCTCACCCCGGACTAGCGGGAGAGGTAATGAGCAGTTCTTC. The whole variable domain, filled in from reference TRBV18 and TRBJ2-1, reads NAGVMQNPRHLVRRRGQEARLRCSPMKGHSHVYWYRQLPEEGLKFMVYLQKENIIDESGMPKERFSAEFPKEGPSILRIQQVVRGDSAAYFCASSPRTSGRGNEQFFGPGTRLTVL.